Listed below are T cell receptor beta chains from one sample, sequenced in a study of T cell repertoires in cytomegalovirus infection. MiXCR was run by TCRdb on the reads, yielding one entry per CDR3 protein. The sample consists of under 450,000 distinct CDR3 sequences, roughly a third of them appearing once. Antigen specificity for these receptors is unknown. The material was cultured PBMCs, obtained from culture after CMV antigen stimulation. The receptors were sampled from a human donor in good health (CMV status not recorded). Some clones in this sample may be carry-over from other donors' samples. Both conserved end residues are part of each CDR3. The D gene is left open where the match is weak. Some rows have no size entry. The others give once, few or many, or a class for an expanded clone.

V: TRBV24-1; D: TRBD1; J: TRBJ2-5; size: few; DNA: TGTGCCACCAGTGGTCGGGACAGCCAAGAGACCCAGTACTTC; CDR3: CATSGRDSQETQYF
V: TRBV15; D: TRBD2; J: TRBJ2-3; size: NA; DNA: TGTGCCACCAGCCCGAACCTAGCGGGAGAATTGGATACGCAGTATTTT; CDR3: CATSPNLAGELDTQYF
V: TRBV19; D: NA; J: TRBJ2-1; size: few; DNA: TGTGCCAGTAGTTGGGTCGGTGAGCAGTTCTTC; CDR3: CASSWVGEQFF
V: TRBV7-8; D: NA; J: TRBJ2-5; size: NA; DNA: TGTGCCAGCAGCCGCCGGGAGCAAGAGACCCAGTACTTC; CDR3: CASSRREQETQYF
V: TRBV7-8; D: TRBD2; J: TRBJ2-1; size: NA; DNA: TGTGCCAGCAGCTCCGATGGACTAGCGGGAGTTGGGGAGCAGTTCTTC; CDR3: CASSSDGLAGVGEQFF
V: TRBV6-1; D: NA; J: TRBJ1-5; size: many; DNA: TGTGCCAGCAGCTACGGGAGGGGCAATCAGCCCCAGCATTTT; CDR3: CASSYGRGNQPQHF
V: TRBV7-8; D: NA; J: TRBJ1-4; size: NA; DNA: TGTGCCAGCAGCTTACGGGGGGCAACTAATGAAAAACTGTTTTTT; CDR3: CASSLRGATNEKLFF
V: TRBV7-2; D: TRBD1; J: TRBJ2-3; size: many; DNA: TGTGCCAGCAGCTCGGGACAGGGCAGCACAGATACGCAGTATTTT; CDR3: CASSSGQGSTDTQYF
V: TRBV27; D: TRBD2; J: TRBJ2-1; size: NA; DNA: TGTGCCAGCAGTTTATCCAGGAGCGGGAGTTCCCACCCTGAGCAGTTCTTC; CDR3: CASSLSRSGSSHPEQFF
V: TRBV25-1; D: TRBD2; J: TRBJ2-3; size: NA; DNA: TGTGCCAGCAGTGAGAAGACTAGCGGGTACACAGATACGCAGTATTTT; CDR3: CASSEKTSGYTDTQYF
V: TRBV4-2; D: NA; J: TRBJ1-4; size: few; DNA: TGTGCCAGCAGCCAAGGGTCGGTCCCAACTAATGAAAAACTGTTTTTT; CDR3: CASSQGSVPTNEKLFF
V: TRBV7-2; D: TRBD2; J: TRBJ2-1; size: NA; DNA: TGTGCCAGCAGCCGGCGGACTAGCGGCTACAACAATGAGCAGTTCTTC; CDR3: CASSRRTSGYNNEQFF
V: TRBV30; D: TRBD2; J: TRBJ2-3; size: NA; DNA: TGTGCCTGGAGTGGACTAGCGGGAGGAACAGATACGCAGTATTTT; CDR3: CAWSGLAGGTDTQYF
V: TRBV2; D: TRBD1; J: TRBJ1-5; size: few; DNA: TGTGCCAGCCAAACGGGACAGGGAATCAATCAGCCCCAGCATTTT; CDR3: CASQTGQGINQPQHF
V: TRBV24-1; D: NA; J: TRBJ1-5; size: NA; DNA: TGTGCCACCAGTGACAGCGGGGCCGCTAGCAATCAGCCCCAGCATTTT; CDR3: CATSDSGAASNQPQHF
V: TRBV27; D: TRBD1; J: TRBJ1-4; size: NA; DNA: TGTGCCAGCAGTCCATCGACAGGGAGGGCTGAAAAACTGTTTTTT; CDR3: CASSPSTGRAEKLFF